The 24 T cell receptor beta chains in this list originate from one sample, sequenced in a study of T-cell reconstitution after alpha-beta-depleted transplantation in children (dated by TCRdb to about 2016). In light of the paper, this sample's treatment or condition label describes: allogeneic hematopoietic cell transplantation with graft depleted of TCRalphabeta T cells and CD19 B cells. The method was PCR. Reads for this sample came from an Illumina HiSeq 2500. TCR library preparation used molecular barcoding, with unique molecular identifiers applied to normalize quantification of the TCRbeta repertoire. TCRdb itself trimmed the public reads at Q25 with fastp, ran MiXCR and retained productive beta chains. Under each unique CDR3 protein, matching rows form one entry showing the most common genes and DNA. The sample table lists 200,000 or so distinct CDR3 sequences, around 8.4% of them with a count of one. Under 40% of the sample rests with the top ten.

The starting material was PBMCs, mostly from graft donor cells, obtained 360 days after TCRalphabeta/CD19-depleted stem cell transplant. These receptor sequences come from a male patient aged 2 to 9 who had a stem cell transplant for acute myeloid leukemia, so the T cells may come from the graft donor.

This clonotype occurred many times. J is TRBJ2-1 and V is TRBV29-1; 7 nucleotides match TRBD2. The germline CDR1 and CDR2 sequences are SQVTM and ANQGSEA. The CDR3 is 10 amino acids. V lost 4 bases to trimming and J lost 10 bases; unmatched junction nucleotides: 1. CDR3 residues: CSVVGREQFF. The CDR3 DNA is TGCAGCGTTGTCGGGAGGGAGCAGTTCTTC.

In this sample, this clonotype turned up a few times. V usage is TRBV5-6 and J usage is TRBJ2-6; 7 bases match TRBD1. After removal of 2 bases from V and 0 bases from J, the junction contained 8 bases not matched to a gene. The germline gives CDR1 SGHDT, CDR2 YYEEEE. This CDR3 is 18 amino acids long. This CDR3 reads CASSFILGGPSGANVLTF. In nucleotides, the CDR3 is TGTGCCAGCAGCTTTATATTAGGGGGCCCCTCTGGGGCCAACGTCCTGACTTTC.

The chain recombines TRBV12-5 with TRBJ1-1, with D maybe TRBD1 (6 bases). This CDR3 spans 11 amino acids. The germline CDR1 and CDR2 sequences are LGHNT and FRNRAP. V lost 2 bases, J lost 11 bases, and 9 bases lay in between. The DNA for the CDR3 is TGTGCTAGTGGTTTGACAGGGACCGCTTTCTTT. This codes for CASGLTGTAFF.

In its sample, this clonotype was seen many times. The chain has TRBV20-1 and TRBJ2-5; the match to TRBD2 covers 7 bases. The germline gives CDR1 DFQATT, CDR2 SNEGSKA (reference sequence). J lost 5 bases, V lost 1 base, and 13 bases had no gene match. The CDR3 totals 16 residues. The CDR3 protein is CSARGLAEAPSETQYF. The CDR3 DNA follows: TGCAGTGCTAGAGGGCTAGCGGAAGCCCCGTCGGAGACCCAGTACTTC.

This clonotype was counted a few times. The chain carries TRBV29-1 and TRBJ2-5, with 8 bases fitting TRBD1. The length of the CDR3 is 12 residues. The germline V gene encodes CDR1 SQVTM and CDR2 ANQGSEA. V lost 6 bases and J lost 5; bases outside the gene matches: 5. CDR3 region: CSVKGQVETQYF. The CDR3 coding sequence is TGCAGCGTGAAGGGACAGGTGGAGACCCAGTACTTC.

This clonotype was seen ten or more times. This chain connects TRBV20-1 to TRBJ2-2, with TRBD2 as a possible D gene (6 bases). This CDR3 comprises 15 residues. The ends were cut back, 5 bases at V and 2 bases at J, with 15 bases in the middle. Germline CDR1 reads DFQATT; CDR2 reads SNEGSKA (reference sequence). This chain's CDR3 is CSAPRQEGNTGELFF. The CDR3 DNA sequence: TGCAGTGCTCCGCGTCAGGAGGGAAACACCGGGGAGCTGTTTTTT.

This clonotype was counted a few times. The rearrangement links TRBV5-6 to TRBJ2-5, with 7 bases matching TRBD1. V lost 4 bases and J lost 0; bases outside the gene matches: 3. The germline gives CDR1 SGHDT, CDR2 YYEEEE. CDR3 length: 14 residues. CDR3 amino acids: CASSRQGNQETQYF. The CDR3 DNA is TGTGCCAGCAGCCGACAGGGCAACCAAGAGACCCAGTACTTC.

This clonotype showed up many times. The chain combines TRBV4-3 with TRBJ1-1, with TRBD1 as a possible D gene (5 bases). The V end was cut by 0 bases, the J end by 8 bases, with 16 bases between. The CDR3 has 15 residues. The germline V gene has CDR1 LGHNA and CDR2 YSLEER. In DNA, the CDR3 is TGCGCCAGCAGCCAAGATCCAGGGCCTGGGATAGAAGCTTTCTTT. Translating gives CASSQDPGPGIEAFF.

This clonotype was seen many times. This chain links TRBV27 with TRBJ2-1, with 7 bases aligning to TRBD1. Germline CDR1 is MNHEY and CDR2 is SMNVEV (reference sequence). The CDR3 spans 14 residues. After removal of 2 bases from V and 5 bases from J, the junction contained 3 bases not matched to a gene. The CDR3: CASSLRGQDNEQFF. The CDR3 DNA reads as TGTGCCAGCAGTTTAAGGGGGCAGGACAATGAGCAGTTCTTC.

The chain combines TRBV10-3 with TRBJ2-1; D might be TRBD2 (6 bases). Per germline, CDR1 ENHRY and CDR2 SYGVKD. Trimming took off 3 bases at V and 6 bases at J, with 18 bases between the two ends. The CDR3 runs to 16 residues. CDR3 bases: TGTGCCATCAGTGAACAACTAGGAGGAGCGGGCAATGAGCAGTTCTTC. Its protein is CAISEQLGGAGNEQFF.

This clonotype was seen a few times. The chain uses TRBV5-1 and TRBJ2-1; 9 positions agree with TRBD2. The CDR3 length is 18 residues. The trim removed 3 bases at V and 6 bases at J, leaving 16 bases unmatched. Germline lookup yields CDR1 SGHRS and CDR2 YFSETQ. The CDR3 spells CASSSAPSGKFYANEQFF. The CDR3 region has the DNA TGCGCCAGCAGCTCGGCACCTAGCGGGAAGTTCTACGCCAATGAGCAGTTCTTC.

This clonotype was seen only a few times. The chain recombines TRBV5-1 with TRBJ2-2; D is possibly TRBD2 (6 bases). Trimming removed 4 bases at V and 4 bases at J, with 14 bases between. Per germline, CDR1 SGHRS and CDR2 YFSETQ. The CDR3 is made up of 15 amino acids. The DNA for the CDR3 is TGCGCCAGCAGCCTCCAGACTAGTAGCACCGGGGAGCTGTTTTTT. It specifies CASSLQTSSTGELFF.

The CDR3: CASSPRPALTDTQYF. CDR3 DNA: TGTGCCAGCTCACCACGGCCAGCCCTCACAGATACGCAGTATTTT. The chain links TRBV18 to TRBJ2-3, with no clear D. The CDR3 covers 15 residues. Trimming took off 1 base at V and 2 bases at J, with 10 bases between the two ends. Germline loops: CDR1 KGHSH, CDR2 LQKENI.

The chain has TRBV30 and TRBJ1-1; D is undetermined. The V and J ends lost 0 bases and 0 bases respectively, with 11 bases between them. The CDR3 extends over 15 amino acids. The germline gives CDR1 GTSNPN, CDR2 SVGIG (reference sequence). The DNA of the CDR3 is TGTGCCTGGAGTGTACTCTGGAAGGTGAACACTGAAGCTTTCTTT. Amino acid sequence: CAWSVLWKVNTEAFF.

The sample holds a few counts of this clonotype. In nucleotides, the CDR3 is TGTGCCAGCAGCTTACGACTAGCGGGAGTCTCGAATGAGCAGTTCTTC. The encoded protein is CASSLRLAGVSNEQFF. This chain uses TRBV9 with TRBJ2-1; the match to TRBD2 covers 12 bases. The CDR3 has 16 residues. Germline V gene lookup returns CDR1 SGDLS and CDR2 YYNGEE. The J segment lost 7 bases and the V segment lost 4 bases, leaving 9 bases of the junction unmatched.

A few counts support this clonotype. This chain connects TRBV18 to TRBJ1-4; D is undetermined. This CDR3 comprises 13 residues. V lost 3 bases to trimming and J lost 8 bases, with 10 bases between them. Germline V gene lookup returns CDR1 KGHSH and CDR2 LQKENI. CDR3 coding DNA: TGTGCCAGCTCACCGGGCAGGTCGGAAAAACTGTTTTTT. Amino acids: CASSPGRSEKLFF.

There are many counts of this clonotype. This sequence joins TRBV29-1 and TRBJ2-3; D is possibly TRBD1 (6 bases). The V end lost 7 bases, the J end lost 6 bases, and 14 bases lay between the germline ends. The CDR3 is 12 residues long. Germline V gene sequence: CDR1 SQVTM, CDR2 ANQGSEA. CDR3 DNA sequence: TGCAGCGCGAAACAGGGAACGGATACGCAGTATTTT. Its protein is CSAKQGTDTQYF.

The chain couples TRBV11-2 to TRBJ2-2; 14 bases are a match to TRBD2. There are 18 residues in the CDR3. The germline CDR1 and CDR2 sequences are SGHAT and FQNNGV. Losses at the gene ends were 5 bases for V and 5 bases for J; bases not matched to a gene: 10. CDR3 residues: CASSRGGTSGSWTGELFF. In nucleotides, the CDR3 is TGTGCCAGCAGCCGAGGGGGGACTAGCGGGAGTTGGACCGGGGAGCTGTTTTTT.

This clonotype was detected a few times. This chain connects TRBV2 to TRBJ2-5; D may match TRBD1 or TRBD2 (5 bases each). V lost 8 bases and J 2 bases, leaving 18 bases between the germline ends. The CDR3 consists of 15 residues. Germline lookup yields CDR1 SNHLY and CDR2 FYNNEI. CDR3 DNA: TGTGCCAGCGGGGGAATCTCAGTGGTACAAGAGACCCAGTACTTC. Translating gives CASGGISVVQETQYF.

This clonotype was observed a handful of times. This chain uses TRBV10-3 with TRBJ2-5; 7 positions match TRBD2. The germline V gene encodes CDR1 ENHRY and CDR2 SYGVKD. Trimming took 6 bases from V and 1 from J; bases not matched to a gene: 11. The CDR3 has 16 amino acids. This CDR3 is CAISPTSFPVQETQYF. CDR3 in DNA: TGTGCCATCAGCCCGACTAGCTTCCCCGTCCAAGAGACCCAGTACTTC.

This clonotype was seen a few times. The chain uses TRBV5-1 and TRBJ1-3, with 9 bases aligning to TRBD1. The V and J ends lost 1 base and 0 bases, in that order; junction bases with no gene match: 5. The CDR3 runs 17 residues. The germline gives CDR1 SGHRS, CDR2 YFSETQ. CDR3 sequence reads: CASSLMGQGSSGNTIYF. The CDR3, as DNA: TGCGCCAGCAGCTTGATGGGACAGGGATCCTCTGGAAACACCATATATTTT.

This clonotype was observed a few times. A much larger clone lies a single base off, so this may be a read error. This rearrangement joins TRBV5-1 to TRBJ1-1; 8 bases match TRBD1. V lost 4 bases and J lost 3; bases outside the gene matches: 2. Germline V gene sequence: CDR1 SGHRS, CDR2 YFSETQ. The CDR3 totals 13 residues. CDR3 in DNA: TGCGCCAGCAGCGAGACAGGGGACACTGAAGCTTTCTTT. This gives the protein CASSETGDTEAFF.

In this sample, this clonotype turned up a few times. The chain is built from TRBV7-8 and TRBJ1-2; 7 bases map to TRBD1. The CDR3 totals 14 residues. V shed 5 bases, J shed 4 bases, and the junction held 7 bases outside the gene matches. Germline V CDR1 and CDR2: SGHVS, FQNEAQ. CDR3 coding DNA: TGTGCCAGCAGCCCAGGACAGGAGAGCTATGGCTACACCTTC. This gives the protein CASSPGQESYGYTF.

This clonotype was observed at least ten times. The chain is built from TRBV5-6 and TRBJ1-1, with 7 nucleotides matching TRBD1. Germline V gives CDR1 SGHDT, CDR2 YYEEEE. The CDR3 loop spans 18 amino acids. V shed 3 bases, J shed 5 bases, and the junction held 19 bases outside the gene matches. CDR3 region: CASSSPRGWEGAFTEAFF. CDR3 DNA sequence: TGTGCCAGCAGCTCCCCTCGAGGTTGGGAGGGGGCGTTTACTGAAGCTTTCTTT.